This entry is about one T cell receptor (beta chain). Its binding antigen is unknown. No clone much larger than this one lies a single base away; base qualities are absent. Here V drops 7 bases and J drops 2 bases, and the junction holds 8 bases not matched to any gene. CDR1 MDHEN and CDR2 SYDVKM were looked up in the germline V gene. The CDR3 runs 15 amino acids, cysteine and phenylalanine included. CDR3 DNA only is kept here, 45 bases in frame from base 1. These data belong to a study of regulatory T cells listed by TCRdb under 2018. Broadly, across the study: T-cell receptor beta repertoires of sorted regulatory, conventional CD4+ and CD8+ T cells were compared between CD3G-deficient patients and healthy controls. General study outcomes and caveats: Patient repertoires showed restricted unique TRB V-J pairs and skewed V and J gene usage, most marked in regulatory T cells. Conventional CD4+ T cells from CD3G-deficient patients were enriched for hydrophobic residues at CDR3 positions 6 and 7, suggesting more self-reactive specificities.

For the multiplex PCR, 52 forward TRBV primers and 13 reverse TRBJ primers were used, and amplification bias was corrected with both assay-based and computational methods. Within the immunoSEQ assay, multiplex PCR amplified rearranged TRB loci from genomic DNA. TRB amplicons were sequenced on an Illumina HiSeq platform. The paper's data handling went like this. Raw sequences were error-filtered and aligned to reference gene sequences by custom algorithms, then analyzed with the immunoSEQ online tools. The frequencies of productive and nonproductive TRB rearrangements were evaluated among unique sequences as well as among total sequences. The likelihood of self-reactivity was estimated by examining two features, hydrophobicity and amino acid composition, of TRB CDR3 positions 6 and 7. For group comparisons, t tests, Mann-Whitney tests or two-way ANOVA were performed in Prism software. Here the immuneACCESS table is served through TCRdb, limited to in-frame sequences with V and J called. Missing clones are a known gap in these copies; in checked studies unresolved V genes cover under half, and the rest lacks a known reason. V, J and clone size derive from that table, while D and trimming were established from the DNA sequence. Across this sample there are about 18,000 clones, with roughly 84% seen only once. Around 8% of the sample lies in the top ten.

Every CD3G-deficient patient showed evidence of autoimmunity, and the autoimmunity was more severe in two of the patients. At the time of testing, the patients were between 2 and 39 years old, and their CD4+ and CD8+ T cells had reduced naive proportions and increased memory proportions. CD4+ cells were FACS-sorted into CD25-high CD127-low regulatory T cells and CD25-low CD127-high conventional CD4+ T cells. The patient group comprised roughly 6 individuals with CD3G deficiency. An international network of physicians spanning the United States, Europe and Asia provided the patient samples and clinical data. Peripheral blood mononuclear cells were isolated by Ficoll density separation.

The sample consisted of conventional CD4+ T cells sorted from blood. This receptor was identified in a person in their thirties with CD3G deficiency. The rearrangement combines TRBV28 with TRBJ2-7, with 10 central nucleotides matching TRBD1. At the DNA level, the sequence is TGTGCCAGCAACTCTAGGGGGACAGGGGCCTACGAGCAGTACTTC. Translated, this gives CASNSRGTGAYEQYF.